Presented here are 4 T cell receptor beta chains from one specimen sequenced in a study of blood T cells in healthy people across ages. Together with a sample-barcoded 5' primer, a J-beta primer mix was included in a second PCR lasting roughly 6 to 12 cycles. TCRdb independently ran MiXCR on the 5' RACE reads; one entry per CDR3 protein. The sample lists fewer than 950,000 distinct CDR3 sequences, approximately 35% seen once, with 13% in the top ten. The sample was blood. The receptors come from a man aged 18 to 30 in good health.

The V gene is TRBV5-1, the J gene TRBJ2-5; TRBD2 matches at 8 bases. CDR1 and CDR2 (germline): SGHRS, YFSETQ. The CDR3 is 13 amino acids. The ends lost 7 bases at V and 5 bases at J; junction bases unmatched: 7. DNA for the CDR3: TGCGCCAGCGGACGGACTAGCTGGGAGACCCAGTACTTC. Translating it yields CASGRTSWETQYF.

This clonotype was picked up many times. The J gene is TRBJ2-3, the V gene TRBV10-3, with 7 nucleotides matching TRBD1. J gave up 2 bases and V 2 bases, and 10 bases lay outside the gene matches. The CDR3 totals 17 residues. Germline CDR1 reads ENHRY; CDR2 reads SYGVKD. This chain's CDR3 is CAISEPENTGDTDTQYF. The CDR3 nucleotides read TGTGCCATCAGTGAGCCCGAGAACACAGGGGACACAGATACGCAGTATTTT.

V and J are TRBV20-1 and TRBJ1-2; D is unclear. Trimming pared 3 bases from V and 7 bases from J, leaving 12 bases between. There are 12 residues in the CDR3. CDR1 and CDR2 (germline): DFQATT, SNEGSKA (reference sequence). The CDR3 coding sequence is TGCAGTGCTAGCCTCGCGGCGCTTGGCTACACCTTC. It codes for CSASLAALGYTF.

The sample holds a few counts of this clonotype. The CDR3 nucleotides are TGTGCCAGCAGTGATGGGGCAGCTAGCAATCAGCCCCAGCATTTT. It encodes CASSDGAASNQPQHF. This chain links TRBV2 with TRBJ1-5; the D gene is possibly TRBD1 (5 bases). The CDR3 is 15 residues long. V lost 3 bases to trimming and J lost 0 bases, with 9 bases between them. The germline V gene encodes CDR1 SNHLY and CDR2 FYNNEI.